Each of the 14 T cell receptor beta chains below was sequenced from the same sample in a study of blood T cell repertoires in COVID-19. Using immunoSEQ multiplex PCR, the repertoire was profiled, and TCRdb retains in-frame clones only, with some absent. The data show fewer than 150,000 clones, about 90% seen once. The sample taken for sequencing was peripheral blood. The receptor set was obtained from a woman aged 80 or over with acute or convalescent COVID-19.

This sequence joins TRBV2 and TRBJ2-3; D not resolved. Trimming took off 7 bases at V and 1 base at J, with 12 bases between the two ends. Germline values: CDR1 SNHLY, CDR2 FYNNEI. The CDR3 loop spans 14 amino acids. As DNA, the CDR3 is TGTGCCAGCACCTTATACCTACGCACAGATACGCAGTATTTT. This translates into CASTLYLRTDTQYF.

V gene TRBV19 combines with J gene TRBJ1-1; 8 bases fit TRBD1. CDR1 and CDR2 (germline): LNHDA, SQIVND (reference sequence). CDR3 length: 14 amino acids. The trim removed 7 bases at V and 4 bases at J, leaving 8 bases unmatched. The CDR3, as DNA: TGTGCCAGTAAAGGACAGGGTTTGAGCACTGAAGCTTTCTTT. Amino acid sequence: CASKGQGLSTEAFF.

The rearrangement uses TRBV7-9 and TRBJ1-1; D is unclear. Germline CDR1 and CDR2: SEHNR and FQNEAQ (reference sequence). Trimming pared 0 bases from V and 4 bases from J, leaving 12 bases between. The CDR3 sequence is 15 residues long. The CDR3: CASSLAGRKGTEAFF. CDR3 nucleotides: TGTGCCAGCAGCTTAGCGGGGAGGAAGGGCACTGAAGCTTTCTTT. The full variable domain, completed using reference TRBV7-9 and TRBJ1-1, is DTGVSQNPRHKITKRGQNVTFRCDPISEHNRLYWYRQTLGQGPEFLTYFQNEAQLEKSRLLSDRFSAERPKGSFSTLEIQRTEQGDSAMYLCASSLAGRKGTEAFFGQGTRLTVV.

V is TRBV4-2 and J is TRBJ1-6; 7 nucleotides agree with TRBD1. This CDR3 is 15 amino acids long. J was trimmed by 10 bases and V by 0 bases; bases with no gene match: 6. Germline CDR1 LGHNA, CDR2 YNFKEQ. The CDR3 coding sequence is TGTGCCAGCAGCCAAGAAAGTAGGGGGCAATCACCCCTCCACTTT. Amino acid sequence: CASSQESRGQSPLHF.

This chain links TRBV6-5 with TRBJ1-1; D gene ambiguous. Trimming stripped 2 bases from V and 5 bases from J, with 9 bases between. The CDR3 loop spans 13 amino acids. Germline V gene data show CDR1 as MNHEY and CDR2 as SVGAGI. Here the CDR3 reads CASSYNGLTEAFF. The CDR3 DNA sequence: TGTGCCAGCAGTTACAACGGACTGACTGAAGCTTTCTTT.

The rearrangement uses TRBV5-1 and TRBJ2-7, with TRBD1 matching over 7 bases. CDR1 and CDR2 from the germline V gene are SGHRS and YFSETQ. This CDR3 has 15 residues. V dropped 0 bases and J dropped 5; count of bases not matched to a gene: 8. The CDR3 is CASSLAVTGSDEQYF. Written as DNA, the CDR3 is TGCGCCAGCAGCTTGGCTGTGACAGGGTCGGACGAGCAGTACTTC.

The rearrangement links TRBV19 to TRBJ1-5; tentatively, D is TRBD1 (5 bases). Trimming cost V 4 bases and J 5 bases, with 12 bases left between them. Germline loops: CDR1 LNHDA, CDR2 SQIVND (reference sequence). The CDR3 sequence is 14 residues long. For the CDR3, the DNA is TGTGCCAGTAGTAGCCGGACAAAGTATCAGCCCCAGCATTTT. Protein: CASSSRTKYQPQHF. The whole variable domain, filled in from reference TRBV19 and TRBJ1-5, reads DGGITQSPKYLFRKEGQNVTLSCEQNLNHDAMYWYRQDPGQGLRLIYYSQIVNDFQKGDIAEGYSVSREKKESFPLTVTSAQKNPTAFYLCASSSRTKYQPQHFGDGTRLSIL.

The chain joins TRBV5-1 to TRBJ2-5; the match to TRBD2 covers 7 bases. CDR1 is SGHRS and CDR2 is YFSETQ in the germline V gene. The ends lost 4 bases at V and 1 base at J; junction bases unmatched: 10. This CDR3 has 16 amino acids. CDR3 sequence: CASSRGGNGVQETQYF. CDR3 in DNA: TGCGCCAGCAGCCGGGGAGGGAATGGTGTCCAAGAGACCCAGTACTTC.

The chain has TRBV5-5 and TRBJ1-1, with D perhaps matching TRBD1 (5 bases). The germline CDR1 and CDR2 sequences are SGHKS and YYEKEE (reference sequence). The CDR3 covers 14 residues. The V end lost 0 bases, the J end lost 3 bases, and 9 bases lay between the germline ends. CDR3 residues: CASSLVAGHTEAFF. Written as DNA, the CDR3 is TGTGCCAGCAGCTTGGTAGCGGGACACACTGAAGCTTTCTTT.

The V call is TRBV2, the J call TRBJ2-5; 10 bases agree with TRBD2. Germline loops: CDR1 SNHLY, CDR2 FYNNEI. V dropped 5 bases and J dropped 0; count of bases not matched to a gene: 12. This CDR3 has 18 amino acids. The chain's CDR3 is CASSLAGGRGPYQETQYF. The CDR3 DNA reads TGTGCCAGCAGTTTAGCGGGGGGCCGGGGGCCGTACCAAGAGACCCAGTACTTC.

The J gene is TRBJ2-3, the V gene TRBV7-6, with TRBD2 matching over 8 bases. V lost 5 bases to trimming and J lost 3 bases; unmatched junction nucleotides: 7. The CDR3 runs to 15 residues. Germline CDR1 SGHVS, CDR2 FNYEAQ. In nucleotides, the CDR3 is TGTGCCAGCAGCACCGGGACTAGGGGTACAGATACGCAGTATTTT. Translated: CASSTGTRGTDTQYF.

The rearrangement links TRBV19 to TRBJ1-1; the D gene is possibly TRBD1 (5 bases). CDR1 is LNHDA and CDR2 is SQIVND in the germline V gene (reference sequence). There are 14 residues in the CDR3. V lost 2 bases, J lost 4 bases, and 11 bases lay in between. The CDR3 DNA follows: TGTGCCAGTAGTATACAGGGAGGGCTCACTGAAGCTTTCTTT. Protein product: CASSIQGGLTEAFF.

Written as DNA, the CDR3 is TGTGCCAGCAGCTTAGGGGAGTGGGGCGGGGATAACTACAATGAGCAGTTCTTC. It translates to CASSLGEWGGDNYNEQFF. V gene TRBV7-3 combines with J gene TRBJ2-1, with D possibly being TRBD2 (6 bases). V lost 2 bases to trimming and J lost 3 bases, with 20 bases between them. This CDR3 is 18 amino acids long. Germline loops: CDR1 SGHTA, CDR2 FQGTGA. Based on the CDR3 plus reference TRBV7-3 and TRBJ2-1, the full variable domain is GAGVSQTPSNKVTEKGKYVELRCDPISGHTALYWYRQSLGQGPEFLIYFQGTGAADDSGLPNDRFFAVRPEGSVSTLKIQRTERGDSAVYLCASSLGEWGGDNYNEQFFGPGTRLTVL.

To note about this clone: This same CDR3 is encoded by further DNA sequences in the sample. The gene calls are TRBV20-1 and TRBJ2-7; D is unresolved. This CDR3 has 12 residues. Trimming left V 3 bases short and J 1 base short, with 7 bases between. Germline V lookup: CDR1 DFQATT, CDR2 SNEGSKA (reference sequence). The CDR3 coding sequence is TGCAGTGCTAGTACGGGTTCCTACGAGCAGTACTTC. It encodes CSASTGSYEQYF.